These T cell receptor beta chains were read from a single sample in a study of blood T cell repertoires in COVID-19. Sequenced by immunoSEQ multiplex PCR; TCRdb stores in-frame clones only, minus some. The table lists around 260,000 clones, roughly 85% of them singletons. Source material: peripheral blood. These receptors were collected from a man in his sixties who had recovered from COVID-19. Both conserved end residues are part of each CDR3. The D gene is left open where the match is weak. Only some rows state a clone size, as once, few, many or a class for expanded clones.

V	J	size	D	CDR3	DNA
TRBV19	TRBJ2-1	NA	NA	CASSQRAAGLSYNEQFF	TGTGCCAGTAGCCAGCGGGCAGCGGGTCTCTCCTACAATGAGCAGTTCTTC
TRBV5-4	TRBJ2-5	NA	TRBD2	CASSSPGGSETQYF	TGTGCCAGCAGCTCCCCGGGGGGGTCAGAGACCCAGTACTTC
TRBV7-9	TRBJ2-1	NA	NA	CASSLGAGALSEQFF	TGTGCCAGCAGCTTAGGGGCGGGGGCCCTTAGTGAGCAGTTCTTC
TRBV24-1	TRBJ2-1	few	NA	CATSDATREQFF	TGTGCCACCAGTGATGCGACTAGGGAGCAGTTCTTC
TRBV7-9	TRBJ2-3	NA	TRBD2	CASSADGGLDTQYF	TGTGCCAGCAGCGCCGACGGGGGGTTGGATACGCAGTATTTT
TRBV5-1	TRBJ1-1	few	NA	CASSTGQTMNTEAFF	TGCGCCAGCAGCACCGGACAGACCATGAACACTGAAGCTTTCTTT
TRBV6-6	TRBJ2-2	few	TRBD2	CASSPRGGQGPQRGPGELFF	TGTGCCAGCAGTCCCCGGGGGGGGCAGGGCCCCCAAAGGGGACCCGGGGAGCTGTTTTTT
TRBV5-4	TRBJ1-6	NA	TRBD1	CASSTGDRGNSPLHF	TGTGCCAGCAGTACAGGGGACAGGGGTAATTCACCCCTCCACTTT
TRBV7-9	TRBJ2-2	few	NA	CASSLGRYQNTGELFF	TGTGCCAGCAGCTTGGGGCGGTACCAGAACACCGGGGAGCTGTTTTTT
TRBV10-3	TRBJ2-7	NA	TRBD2	CAISEMVGLADSYEQYF	TGTGCCATCAGTGAGATGGTGGGACTAGCAGACTCCTACGAGCAGTACTTC
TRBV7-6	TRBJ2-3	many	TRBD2	CASSSLAGVSRSTDTQYF	TGTGCCAGCAGCTCACTAGCGGGAGTAAGTCGTAGCACAGATACGCAGTATTTT
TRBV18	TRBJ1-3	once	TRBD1	CASSTGQAISGNTIYF	TGTGCCAGCTCAACGGGACAGGCGATCTCTGGAAACACCATATATTTT
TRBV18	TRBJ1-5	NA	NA	CASSLLDGADQPQHF	TGTGCCAGCTCACTGCTAGATGGGGCGGATCAGCCCCAGCATTTT
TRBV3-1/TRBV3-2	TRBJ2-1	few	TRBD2	CASSQGMNLRGGSWNEQFF	TGTGCCAGCAGCCAAGGCATGAATTTACGGGGGGGTTCTTGGAATGAGCAGTTCTTC
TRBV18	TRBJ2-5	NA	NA	CASSPSDPGKETQYF	TGTGCCAGCTCACCGTCTGATCCGGGAAAAGAGACCCAGTACTTC
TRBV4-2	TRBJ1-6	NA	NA	CASSQDPWTENNSPLHF	TGTGCCAGCAGCCAAGACCCTTGGACAGAAAATAATTCACCCCTCCACTTT
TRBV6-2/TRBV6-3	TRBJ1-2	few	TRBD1	CASSPPRDSGSHGYTF	TGTGCCAGCAGCCCTCCTCGGGACAGCGGGAGCCATGGCTACACCTTC